These 28 T cell receptor beta chains share one sample of origin, sequenced in a study of T-cell memory formation after mild COVID-19. TCRdb itself ran the 5' RACE reads through MiXCR, one entry per CDR3 protein. The table has about 250,000 distinct CDR3 sequences, approximately 15% seen once; the top ten hold 2.1%. The sequencing input was PBMCs or a T cell subset sorted from them (not recorded which). These receptors all come from an adult woman who had mild COVID-19 (a few samples of this study predate the infection). Cell type and time point are not known.

Only a few counts were recorded for this clonotype. This chain links TRBV10-3 with TRBJ1-1, with 8 bases lining up with TRBD1. Germline V gene lookup returns CDR1 ENHRY and CDR2 SYGVKD. Trimming cost V 2 bases and J 4 bases; bases outside gene matches: 3. The CDR3 has 14 residues. The CDR3: CAISEQGAGTEAFF. The CDR3 region has the DNA TGTGCCATCAGTGAGCAGGGGGCGGGCACTGAAGCTTTCTTT.

The chain recombines TRBV10-3 with TRBJ1-2; tentatively, D is TRBD1 (6 bases). The ends were cut back, 11 bases at V and 3 bases at J, with 16 bases in the middle. CDR1 is ENHRY, CDR2 SYGVKD, per germline. The CDR3 has 13 amino acids. CDR3 sequence reads: CAERQGNDYGYTF. The CDR3 DNA reads as TGTGCCGAACGTCAGGGGAACGACTATGGCTACACCTTC.

The gene calls are TRBV29-1 and TRBJ2-5, with D uncertain. This CDR3 has 10 residues. The V end was cut by 4 bases, the J end by 4 bases, with 4 bases between. The V gene's germline CDR1 is SQVTM and CDR2 ANQGSEA. The chain's CDR3 is CSVGLETQYF. The CDR3 nucleotides read TGCAGCGTTGGATTAGAGACCCAGTACTTC.

CDR3 region: CASRKTSGSHEQYF. The CDR3 nucleotides read TGTGCCAGCAGGAAGACTTCAGGGAGCCACGAGCAGTACTTC. The V call is TRBV12-3 or TRBV12-4, the J call TRBJ2-7; D could derive from TRBD1 or TRBD2 (5 bases each). The CDR3 has 14 residues. The V and J ends lost 6 bases and 5 bases respectively, with 17 bases between them.

The V call is TRBV12-3 or TRBV12-4, the J call TRBJ2-7; TRBD2 matches 9 bases. The length of the CDR3 is 15 residues. The V gene end was trimmed by 3 bases and the J gene end by 5 bases; junction bases not matched to a gene: 8. The CDR3 loop reads CASSFFSGSRDEQYF. The CDR3 nucleotides are TGTGCCAGCAGTTTTTTTAGCGGGAGTCGGGACGAGCAGTACTTC.

The rearrangement uses TRBV20-1 and TRBJ1-5; tentative D call: TRBD1 (6 bases). The CDR3 is 15 residues long. Germline-derived CDR1 and CDR2 are DFQATT and SNEGSKA (reference sequence). The V gene lost 2 bases and the J gene lost 0 bases, with 11 bases spanning the gap. CDR3 amino acids: CSARQDSYSNQPQHF. The CDR3, as DNA: TGCAGTGCTAGACAGGACAGTTATAGCAATCAGCCCCAGCATTTT.

The chain has TRBV6-5 and TRBJ2-7; D is ambiguous. This CDR3 is built from 15 residues. Germline V gives CDR1 MNHEY, CDR2 SVGAGI. V lost 1 base, J lost 7 bases, and 17 bases lay in between. CDR3: CASSYYPFSGIEQYF. The CDR3 DNA is TGTGCCAGCAGTTACTACCCCTTTTCTGGCATTGAGCAGTACTTC.

The chain joins TRBV24-1 to TRBJ2-1, with D possibly TRBD1 on 6 matching bases. V gave up 9 bases and J gave up 2 bases, with 19 bases separating them. The V gene's germline CDR1 is KGHDR and CDR2 SFDVKD. The CDR3 spans 16 residues. CDR3 sequence: CATAGAAGVAYNEQFF. The CDR3 nucleotides are TGTGCCACCGCCGGAGCTGCAGGGGTCGCCTACAATGAGCAGTTCTTC.

The V gene is TRBV5-1, the J gene TRBJ2-5, with 7 bases lining up with TRBD2. This CDR3 has 15 residues. CDR1 is SGHRS, CDR2 YFSETQ, per germline. V shed 0 bases, J shed 2 bases, and the junction held 4 bases outside the gene matches. This chain's CDR3 is CASSLEAGPQETQYF. CDR3 DNA sequence: TGCGCCAGCAGCTTGGAAGCGGGGCCACAAGAGACCCAGTACTTC.

V gene TRBV20-1 combines with J gene TRBJ1-5; 7 bases fit TRBD1. The V gene's germline CDR1 is DFQATT and CDR2 SNEGSKA (reference sequence). This CDR3 is built from 15 residues. After removal of 7 bases from V and 3 bases from J, the junction contained 12 bases not matched to a gene. CDR3 region: CSVGLGDSANQPQHF. The CDR3 nucleotides are TGCAGTGTTGGGTTGGGGGACAGCGCCAATCAGCCCCAGCATTTT.

This sequence joins TRBV3-1 and TRBJ1-1; unclear D gene. In germline, CDR1 is LGHDT, CDR2 YNNKEL (reference sequence). CDR3 length: 14 residues. Between the trimmed V and J ends, which lost 4 bases and 2 bases, there was a span of 11 bases. DNA of the CDR3: TGTGCCAGCAGCCGATCGACACCAAACACTGAAGCTTTCTTT. Its translation is CASSRSTPNTEAFF.

The chain employs TRBV7-3 and TRBJ1-2; no clear D. The V gene lost 4 bases and the J gene lost 7 bases, with 19 bases spanning the gap. From germline, CDR1 is SGHTA and CDR2 FQGTGA. The CDR3 loop spans 15 amino acids. The CDR3 nucleotides read TGTGCCAGCAGCTCGATGGGAAAGGGAATATCTGGCTACACCTTC. Translation gives CASSSMGKGISGYTF.

The CDR3 reads CASSLSAGHSYEQYF. The CDR3 region has the DNA TGTGCCAGCAGTTTATCTGCGGGGCACTCCTACGAGCAGTACTTC. The chain is built from TRBV27 and TRBJ2-7; D is perhaps TRBD2 (6 bases). Trimming took 0 bases from V and 0 from J, leaving 9 bases between them. Germline V CDR1 and CDR2: MNHEY, SMNVEV (reference sequence). The CDR3 length is 15 residues.

The chain uses TRBV4-1 and TRBJ2-2; 8 bases fit TRBD2. Germline lookup yields CDR1 MGHRA and CDR2 YSYEKL. J lost 3 bases, V lost 4 bases, and 10 bases had no gene match. This CDR3 spans 17 amino acids. The CDR3 is CASSRTSGPADTGELFF. The CDR3 region has the DNA TGCGCCAGCAGCCGCACTAGCGGACCTGCGGACACCGGGGAGCTGTTTTTT.

As DNA, the CDR3 is TGCGCCAGCAGCCAGCTACCGGGACAGGGGTCCGAGCAGTACTTC. Amino acid sequence: CASSQLPGQGSEQYF. The V and J genes are TRBV5-1 and TRBJ2-7; 10 nucleotides align to TRBD1. Trimming at V came to 4 bases and at J to 6 bases, leaving 10 bases not matched to a gene. Germline V gene data show CDR1 as SGHRS and CDR2 as YFSETQ. The CDR3 extends over 15 amino acids.

There are a few counts of this clonotype. DNA of the CDR3: TGTGCCAGCGTCACAGGGGGCGGCTCAACTAATGAAAAACTGTTTTTT. Translated: CASVTGGGSTNEKLFF. The V call is TRBV6-2 or TRBV6-3, the J call TRBJ1-4; 9 positions match TRBD1. Germline V gives CDR1 MNHEY, CDR2 SVGEGT. J was trimmed by 0 bases and V by 8 bases; bases with no gene match: 7. The length of the CDR3 is 16 residues.

This clonotype was counted many times. The CDR3 sequence is CASSGDRGWHEQYF. The CDR3 region has the DNA TGTGCCAGCAGTGGGGACAGGGGTTGGCACGAGCAGTACTTC. V usage is TRBV12-3 or TRBV12-4 and J usage is TRBJ2-7; 10 bases are shared with TRBD1. The CDR3 is 14 amino acids. The V gene end was trimmed by 5 bases and the J gene end by 5 bases; junction bases not matched to a gene: 6.

This clonotype has a handful of counts. V is TRBV24-1 and J is TRBJ1-1, with a tentative D call TRBD1 (5 bases). CDR3 length equals 13 residues. Germline CDR1 KGHDR, CDR2 SFDVKD. V was clipped by 9 bases and J by 2 bases, with 12 bases between them. CDR3 region: CATSLTGNTEAFF. The CDR3 bases are TGTGCCACCTCGCTAACAGGTAACACTGAAGCTTTCTTT.

V usage is TRBV10-3 and J usage is TRBJ1-5; 7 bases are a match to TRBD1. V lost 2 bases to trimming and J lost 0 bases; unmatched junction nucleotides: 10. In germline, CDR1 is ENHRY, CDR2 SYGVKD. The CDR3 sequence is 18 residues long. CDR3 loop: CAISEGQATPSSNQPQHF. In nucleotides, the CDR3 is TGTGCCATCAGTGAGGGACAGGCGACACCCTCTAGCAATCAGCCCCAGCATTTT.

This clonotype was observed a handful of times. The chain links TRBV20-1 to TRBJ1-1, with TRBD1 as a possible D gene (5 bases). The CDR3 has 14 residues. Germline lookup yields CDR1 DFQATT and CDR2 SNEGSKA (reference sequence). Trimming removed 3 bases at V and 1 base at J, with 12 bases between. CDR3 region: CSASFRRGNTEAFF. As DNA, the CDR3 is TGCAGTGCTAGCTTCCGTAGGGGGAACACTGAAGCTTTCTTT.

The genes are TRBV29-1 and TRBJ2-1, with D possibly TRBD1 on 5 matching bases. The CDR3 is 14 amino acids. V gave up 7 bases and J gave up 3 bases, with 16 bases separating them. CDR1 and CDR2 (germline): SQVTM, ANQGSEA. The CDR3: CSAAVTEHYNEQFF. CDR3 nucleotides: TGCAGCGCCGCTGTGACAGAGCACTACAATGAGCAGTTCTTC.

This clonotype was picked up many times. The V call is TRBV6-1, the J call TRBJ2-5; the match to TRBD2 covers 9 bases. CDR1 and CDR2 from the germline V gene are MNHNS and SASEGT. This CDR3 is 14 amino acids long. With V trimmed by 5 bases and J by 5 bases, 6 bases remained unmatched. The CDR3 protein is CASSRYAGGETQYF. In DNA form, the CDR3 reads TGTGCCAGCAGTCGGTACGCGGGGGGGGAGACCCAGTACTTC.

This clonotype has only one observation. The chain combines TRBV9 with TRBJ1-1; D unresolved. V lost 0 bases and J lost 0, with 6 bases in between. The CDR3 sequence is 14 residues long. Germline V lookup: CDR1 SGDLS, CDR2 YYNGEE. In DNA, the CDR3 is TGTGCCAGCAGCGTAGGGGGTATGAACACTGAAGCTTTCTTT. The encoded protein is CASSVGGMNTEAFF.

In this sample, this clonotype turned up a few times. This chain uses TRBV25-1 with TRBJ1-1; 8 bases agree with TRBD1. The germline V gene has CDR1 MGHDK and CDR2 SYGVNS. This CDR3 has 14 amino acids. Germline trimming cut 6 bases from V and 1 base from J; bases unmatched to any gene: 4. The CDR3 region is CASRETGANTEAFF. The CDR3 coding sequence is TGTGCCAGCAGAGAGACAGGGGCGAACACTGAAGCTTTCTTT.

The genes are TRBV5-1 and TRBJ1-2; TRBD1 might be the D (6 bases). Trimming removed 7 bases from V and 4 bases from J, with 14 bases in between. Germline-derived CDR1 and CDR2 are SGHRS and YFSETQ. CDR3 length: 13 residues. The CDR3 sequence is CASVSGAGYGYTF. DNA for the CDR3: TGCGCCAGCGTATCAGGGGCAGGCTATGGCTACACCTTC. Variable domain in full (rest from reference TRBV5-1 and TRBJ1-2): KAGVTQTPRYLIKTRGQQVTLSCSPISGHRSVSWYQQTPGQGLQFLFEYFSETQRNKGNFPGRFSGRQFSNSRSEMNVSTLELGDSALYLCASVSGAGYGYTFGSGTRLTVV.

This clonotype has only a few counts. V usage is TRBV5-1 and J usage is TRBJ1-2, with 8 bases identical to TRBD1. This CDR3 has 13 residues. Germline CDR1 SGHRS, CDR2 YFSETQ. Germline trimming cut 3 bases from V and 4 bases from J; bases unmatched to any gene: 2. Written as DNA, the CDR3 is TGCGCCAGCAGCTACGGGACAGGCTATGGCTACACCTTC. This sequence encodes CASSYGTGYGYTF.

There are a few counts of this clonotype. The chain is built from TRBV28 and TRBJ2-2, with 15 bases lining up with TRBD2. V shed 5 bases, J shed 4 bases, and the junction held 8 bases outside the gene matches. The V gene's germline CDR1 is MDHEN and CDR2 SYDVKM. The CDR3 length is 18 residues. The CDR3 loop reads CASSTTGLAGGSTGELFF. DNA for the CDR3: TGTGCCAGCAGTACTACGGGACTAGCGGGAGGAAGCACCGGGGAGCTGTTTTTT.

In nucleotides, the CDR3 is TGTGCCAGCGGCAGGGGGGCCAATCAGCCCCAGCATTTT. Protein: CASGRGANQPQHF. The chain has TRBV6-2 or TRBV6-3 and TRBJ1-5, with 7 bases lining up with TRBD1. The CDR3 runs to 13 residues. Per germline, CDR1 MNHEY and CDR2 SVGEGT. V trimming: 8 bases; J trimming: 3 bases; junction bases outside the gene matches: 4.